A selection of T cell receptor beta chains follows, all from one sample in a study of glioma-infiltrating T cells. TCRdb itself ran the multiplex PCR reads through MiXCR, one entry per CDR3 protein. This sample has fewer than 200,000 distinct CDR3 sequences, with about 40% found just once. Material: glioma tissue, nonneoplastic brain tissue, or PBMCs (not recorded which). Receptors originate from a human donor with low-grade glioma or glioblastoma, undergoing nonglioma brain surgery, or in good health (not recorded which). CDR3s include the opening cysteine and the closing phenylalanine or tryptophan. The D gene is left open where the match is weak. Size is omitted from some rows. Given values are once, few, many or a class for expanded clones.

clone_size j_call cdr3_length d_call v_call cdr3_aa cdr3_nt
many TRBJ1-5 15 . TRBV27 CASSLSLLSNQPQHF TGTGCCAGCAGTTTAAGCCTATTGTCGAATCAGCCCCAGCATTTT
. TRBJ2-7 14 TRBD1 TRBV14 CASSHRDRFYEQYF TGTGCCAGCAGCCACAGGGACAGGTTCTACGAGCAGTACTTC
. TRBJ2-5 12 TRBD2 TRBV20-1 CSAITSVETKYF TGCAGTGCAATAACTAGCGTTGAGACCAAGTACTTC
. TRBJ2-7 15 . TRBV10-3 CAISASGAASYEQYF TGTGCCATCAGTGCTTCGGGAGCGGCCTCCTACGAGCAGTACTTC
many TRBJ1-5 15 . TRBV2 CASTPWTGSNQPQHF TGTGCCAGCACCCCGTGGACGGGGAGCAATCAGCCCCAGCATTTT
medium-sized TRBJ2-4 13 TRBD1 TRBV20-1 CSAKSGTGSIQYF TGCAGTGCTAAATCCGGGACAGGGAGCATTCAGTACTTC
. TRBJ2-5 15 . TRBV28 CASSRITGSSETQYF TGTGCCAGCAGTCGAATTACCGGGAGTAGCGAGACCCAGTACTTC
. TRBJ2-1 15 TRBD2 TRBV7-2 CASNLGVLAVGGQFF TGTGCCAGCAACTTAGGAGTACTAGCGGTAGGAGGGCAGTTCTTC
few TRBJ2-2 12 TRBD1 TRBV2 CASSESGQGTFF TGTGCCAGCAGTGAGTCGGGACAGGGAACGTTTTTT
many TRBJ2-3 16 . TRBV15 CATRKGGNLLPDPQYF TGTGCCACCAGAAAGGGGGGGAATCTCCTCCCGGATCCGCAGTATTTT
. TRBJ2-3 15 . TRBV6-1 CASSERGSGADTKYF TGTGCCAGCAGTGAGAGAGGGAGCGGTGCAGATACGAAGTATTTT
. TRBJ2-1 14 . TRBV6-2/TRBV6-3 CARSDRWRFSEQLF TGTGCCAGAAGTGACCGGTGGAGGTTCTCTGAGCAGTTATTC
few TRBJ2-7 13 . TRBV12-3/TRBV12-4 CASSLIGGSEQYF TGTGCCAGCAGTTTAATAGGAGGGTCTGAGCAGTACTTC
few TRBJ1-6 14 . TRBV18 CASSPTGENSPLHF TGTGCCAGCTCACCAACCGGGGAGAATTCACCCCTCCACTTT
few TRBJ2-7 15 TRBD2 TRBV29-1 CSVEDRAGGPNEQYF TGCAGCGTTGAAGATCGGGCGGGAGGGCCAAACGAGCAGTACTTC
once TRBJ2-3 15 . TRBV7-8 CASSLRGSSTDTQYF TGTGCCAGCAGCTTACGGGGGTCAAGCACAGATACGCAGTATTTT
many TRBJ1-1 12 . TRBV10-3 CATGPEGGEAFF TGTGCCACCGGCCCCGAGGGTGGTGAAGCTTTCTTT
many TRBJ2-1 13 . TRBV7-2 CASSLRGVNEQFF TGTGCCAGCAGCTTGAGGGGGGTGAATGAGCAGTTCTTC
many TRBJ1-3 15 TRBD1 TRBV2 CASSPSGTGRNTIYF TGTGCCAGCAGTCCGTCCGGGACAGGCAGAAACACCATATATTTT
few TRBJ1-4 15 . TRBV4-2 CASSQDGTENEKLFF TGTGCCAGCAGCCAAGATGGTACAGAGAATGAAAAACTGTTTTTT
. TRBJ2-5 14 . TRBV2 CASSVNRGGETQYF TGTGCCAGCAGTGTGAACAGGGGGGGTGAGACCCAGTACTTC
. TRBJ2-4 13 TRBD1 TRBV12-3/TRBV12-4 CASSRTGRNIQYF TGTGCCAGCAGTCGGACAGGGAGGAACATTCAGTACTTC
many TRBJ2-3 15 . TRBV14 CASSQALGLTDTQYF TGTGCCAGCAGCCAAGCTCTAGGACTTACAGATACGCAGTATTTT
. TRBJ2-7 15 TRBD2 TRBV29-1 CSVEVGLAGGSEQYF TGCAGCGTTGAAGTCGGACTAGCGGGAGGAAGCGAGCAGTACTTC
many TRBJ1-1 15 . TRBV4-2 CASSHPRSSYTEAFF TGTGCCAGCAGCCACCCCAGGAGCAGCTACACTGAAGCTTTCTTT
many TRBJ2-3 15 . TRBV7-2 CASSLRSGSTDTQYF TGTGCCAGCAGCTTACGGAGCGGCAGCACAGATACGCAGTATTTT
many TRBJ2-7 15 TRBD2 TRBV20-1 CSARDFRLAAYEQYF TGCAGTGCTAGAGATTTTAGGCTAGCGGCATACGAGCAGTACTTC
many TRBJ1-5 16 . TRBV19 CATKGGSLGYNQPQHF TGTGCCACTAAGGGGGGCAGCTTAGGTTACAATCAGCCCCAGCATTTT
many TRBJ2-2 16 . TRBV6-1 CASSEHTPRGTGELFF TGTGCCAGCAGTGAACACACCCCACGGGGCACCGGGGAGCTGTTTTTT
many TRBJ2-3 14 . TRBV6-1 CASTPTRFTDTQYF TGTGCCAGCACCCCGACTAGATTTACAGATACGCAGTATTTT
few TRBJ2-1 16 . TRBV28 CASSFSSLTGSNKQFF TGTGCCAGCAGTTTTTCTTCGCTTACTGGGTCTAATAAGCAGTTCTTC
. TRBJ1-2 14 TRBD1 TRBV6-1 CASSLWGQGYGYTF TGCGCCAGCAGTTTGTGGGGACAGGGTTATGGCTACACCTTC
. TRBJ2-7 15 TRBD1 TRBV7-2 CANSRRTGGAYEQYF TGTGCCAACAGCCGCCGGACAGGGGGCGCTTACGAGCAGTACTTC
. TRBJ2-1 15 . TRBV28 CASSKISRGKNEQFF TGTGCCAGCAGTAAGATCTCTAGGGGGAAGAATGAGCAGTTCTTC
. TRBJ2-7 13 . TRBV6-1 CASSEAQKTEQHF TGTGCCAGCAGTGAAGCCCAGAAAACCGAACAGCACTTC
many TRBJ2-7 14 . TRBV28 CASSVTSRVDEQYF TGTGCCAGCAGTGTAACGAGCAGGGTCGACGAGCAGTACTTC
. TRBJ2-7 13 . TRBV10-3 CAVSGRGSYEQYF TGTGCCGTTTCGGGACGGGGGTCCTACGAGCAGTACTTC
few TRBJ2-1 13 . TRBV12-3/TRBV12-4 CASSSQAGNEQFF TGTGCCAGCAGTTCCCAAGCCGGCAATGAGCAGTTCTTC
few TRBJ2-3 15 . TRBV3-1 CASSPRRGKTDTQYF TGTGCCAGCAGCCCTCGCCGCGGGAAAACAGATACGCAGTATTTT
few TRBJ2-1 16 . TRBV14 CASSQPLKESGNEQFF TGTGCCAGCAGCCAGCCCCTTAAGGAGTCAGGCAATGAGCAGTTCTTC
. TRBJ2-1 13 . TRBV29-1 CSVEGLGRNEQFF TGCAGCGTTGAAGGTTTGGGCAGGAATGAGCAGTTCTTC
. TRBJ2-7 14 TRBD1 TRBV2 CASRGQAVSYEQYF TGTGCCAGCAGAGGACAGGCGGTCTCCTACGAGCAGTACTTC
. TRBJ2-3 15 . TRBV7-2 CASSFDRHRTDTQYF TGTGCCAGCAGCTTCGACAGGCATCGCACAGATACGCAGTATTTT
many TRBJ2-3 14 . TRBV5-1 CASSLGLPTDTQYF TGCGCCAGCAGCTTGGGACTACCCACAGATACGCAGTATTTT
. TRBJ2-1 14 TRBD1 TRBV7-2 CASSKRTGAREQFF TGTGCCAGCAGCAAAAGGACAGGGGCCAGAGAGCAGTTCTTC
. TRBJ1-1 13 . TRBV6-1 CAISLQNGIKDFF TGTGCCATCAGTCTCCAAAACGGTATTAAAGATTTCTTT